The next 19 T cell receptor beta chains were all read from a single sample in a study of blood T cell repertoires in COVID-19. Measured with immunoSEQ multiplex PCR; TCRdb has only the in-frame clones, and not every one. The data show around 270,000 clones, over 75% seen once. Material for sequencing was PBMCs or T cells enriched from blood (not recorded which). The source of these receptors is a woman aged 40 to 55 who had been exposed to COVID-19.

This clone was seen only a few times. This chain links TRBV7-8 with TRBJ1-1; D not certain. Between the trimmed V and J ends, which lost 2 bases and 0 bases, there was a span of 7 bases. Germline loops: CDR1 SGHVS, CDR2 FQNEAQ. The CDR3 has 14 amino acids. The CDR3 loop reads CASSLSQMNTEAFF. CDR3 DNA sequence: TGTGCCAGCAGCTTAAGCCAAATGAACACTGAAGCTTTCTTT. The full variable domain, in which reference TRBV7-8 and TRBJ1-1 provide the parts outside the CDR3, is GAGVSQSPRYKVAKRGQDVALRCDPISGHVSLFWYQQALGQGPEFLTYFQNEAQLDKSGLPSDRFFAERPEGSVSTLKIQRTQQEDSAVYLCASSLSQMNTEAFFGQGTRLTVV.

The genes are TRBV11-3 and TRBJ2-1; 7 nucleotides agree with TRBD1. Germline-derived CDR1 and CDR2 are SGHNT and YENEEA. V was clipped by 5 bases and J by 3 bases; unmatched bases: 7. There are 15 residues in the CDR3. CDR3 protein: CASSTTGFSYNEQFF. The CDR3 DNA sequence: TGTGCCAGCAGCACGACAGGGTTTAGCTACAATGAGCAGTTCTTC.

This chain links TRBV7-7 with TRBJ2-1; D is uncertain. The ends were cut back, 6 bases at V and 1 base at J, with 7 bases in the middle. The CDR3 spans 13 residues. The V gene's germline CDR1 is SSHAT and CDR2 FNYEAQ (reference sequence). The CDR3 here is CASSSGSYNEQFF. The CDR3 DNA follows: TGTGCCAGCAGTTCCGGGTCCTACAATGAGCAGTTCTTC.

The table lists this clone with a count of one. The J gene is TRBJ2-7, the V gene TRBV6-1, with TRBD1 matching over 7 bases. The junction had 12 bases not matched to a gene; V was cut back by 0 bases and J by 1 base. The CDR3 runs 18 residues. Germline-derived CDR1 and CDR2 are MNHNS and SASEGT. This chain's CDR3 is CASSEALRQGYRSYEQYF. The CDR3 bases are TGTGCCAGCAGTGAAGCACTACGACAGGGTTATCGGTCCTACGAGCAGTACTTC.

The J gene is TRBJ2-3, the V gene TRBV12-3 or TRBV12-4; D is possibly TRBD2 (5 bases). CDR3 size: 11 residues. V lost 5 bases to trimming and J lost 11 bases, with 11 bases between them. CDR3 protein: CASSRGLGQYF. CDR3 in DNA: TGTGCCAGCAGTCGGGGTTTGGGGCAGTATTTT.

The chain uses TRBV2 and TRBJ2-1, with TRBD2 matching over 7 bases. Germline loops: CDR1 SNHLY, CDR2 FYNNEI. The CDR3 is 15 residues long. Germline trimming cut 6 bases from V and 2 bases from J; bases unmatched to any gene: 7. The CDR3 DNA sequence: TGTGCCAGCAGATCGACTAGCTCGGCCTACAATGAGCAGTTCTTC. Protein product: CASRSTSSAYNEQFF.

CDR3: CAWSARGSLVYNEQFF. CDR3 DNA sequence: TGTGCCTGGAGCGCAAGGGGCAGCCTAGTATACAATGAGCAGTTCTTC. The rearrangement links TRBV30 to TRBJ2-1; possible D gene TRBD1, 5 bases. The V end lost 3 bases, the J end lost 4 bases, and 19 bases lay between the germline ends. CDR3 size: 16 residues. The germline V gene encodes CDR1 GTSNPN and CDR2 SVGIG (reference sequence).

The genes are TRBV11-1 and TRBJ1-2; D gene ambiguous. The CDR3 extends over 14 amino acids. Trimming removed 1 base at V and 6 bases at J, with 12 bases between. Germline CDR1 and CDR2: SGHAT and FQDESV (reference sequence). The CDR3 region is CASSLGSGQHGYTF. CDR3 nucleotide sequence: TGTGCCAGCAGCTTAGGGAGTGGCCAGCATGGCTACACCTTC.

This chain joins TRBV24-1 and TRBJ1-1; D remains unclear. Trimming removed 4 bases at V and 5 bases at J, with 7 bases between. Germline loops: CDR1 KGHDR, CDR2 SFDVKD. The CDR3 extends over 12 amino acids. The CDR3, as DNA: TGTGCCACCAGTGAGGCCGGGACTGAAGCTTTCTTT. Translation gives CATSEAGTEAFF.

The chain couples TRBV24-1 to TRBJ1-2; tentative D call: TRBD1 (6 bases). This CDR3 region has 14 residues. V dropped 4 bases and J dropped 5 bases, with 13 bases sitting between them. Germline CDR1 KGHDR, CDR2 SFDVKD. CDR3 DNA sequence: TGTGCCACCAGTGAGGGGGGGCGCTGGTATGGCTACACCTTC. This gives the protein CATSEGGRWYGYTF.

This clone was seen more than once but under ten times. The chain recombines TRBV19 with TRBJ2-1; possible D gene TRBD2, 5 bases. Germline V gives CDR1 LNHDA, CDR2 SQIVND (reference sequence). V lost 7 bases to trimming and J lost 0 bases, with 16 bases between them. This CDR3 spans 16 amino acids. The DNA for the CDR3 is TGTGCCAGTACTCCATTTGGGGAGAGCTCCTACAATGAGCAGTTCTTC. It translates to CASTPFGESSYNEQFF.

This chain joins TRBV9 and TRBJ2-1; D not resolved. With 0 bases removed from V and 5 bases from J, the gap between germline ends came to 18 bases. The CDR3 loop spans 17 amino acids. CDR1 is SGDLS, CDR2 YYNGEE, per germline. Written as DNA, the CDR3 is TGTGCCAGCAGCGTAGAGGCTTTAGGCAGGAACAACAATGAGCAGTTCTTC. Translation: CASSVEALGRNNNEQFF.

The chain employs TRBV6-5 and TRBJ1-1; D ambiguous. V dropped 5 bases and J dropped 1 base, with 8 bases sitting between them. The germline V gene has CDR1 MNHEY and CDR2 SVGAGI. The CDR3 length is 13 residues. CDR3 sequence: CASSKESNTEAFF. As DNA, the CDR3 is TGTGCCAGCAGTAAGGAGTCGAACACTGAAGCTTTCTTT.

This clone was seen a few times. The sample has other DNA sequences that encode this CDR3 too. The V gene is TRBV9, the J gene TRBJ2-5, with D possibly being TRBD2 (7 bases). Trimming removed 4 bases from V and 5 bases from J, with 21 bases in between. This CDR3 has 16 residues. CDR1 and CDR2 (germline): SGDLS, YYNGEE. CDR3 sequence (DNA): TGTGCCAGCAGCTTGGGGGCTAGCGGACGACCGGAGACCCAGTACTTC. Amino acids: CASSLGASGRPETQYF.

The rearrangement uses TRBV3-1 (or the pseudogene TRBV3-2) and TRBJ1-3, with unresolved D. The CDR3 sequence is 13 residues long. Germline loops: CDR1 LGHDT, CDR2 YNNKEL (reference sequence). Trimming left V 5 bases short and J 1 base short, with 6 bases between. The CDR3 sequence is CASSYSSGNTIYF. As DNA, the CDR3 is TGTGCCAGCAGCTACTCATCTGGAAACACCATATATTTT.

This clone appeared once. The chain uses TRBV4-1 and TRBJ2-5; 12 positions agree with TRBD2. CDR3 length: 17 residues. Germline assignment: CDR1 MGHRA and CDR2 YSYEKL. The trim removed 0 bases at V and 2 bases at J, leaving 4 bases unmatched. DNA of the CDR3: TGCGCCAGCAGCCAAGATTCTAGCGGGGGGGTGCAAGAGACCCAGTACTTC. Translation gives CASSQDSSGGVQETQYF.

The chain is built from TRBV27 and TRBJ2-2; D may be TRBD1 (5 bases). The CDR3 has 18 amino acids. The ends were cut back, 0 bases at V and 4 bases at J, with 18 bases in the middle. The germline CDR1 and CDR2 sequences are MNHEY and SMNVEV (reference sequence). CDR3 sequence (DNA): TGTGCCAGCAGTTTATCTGGGTGGCAGGGTAGGACCACCGGGGAGCTGTTTTTT. Encoded protein: CASSLSGWQGRTTGELFF.

The rearrangement uses TRBV24-1 and TRBJ1-2; TRBD1 agrees at 8 bases. Unmatched junction bases numbered 7, after V lost 2 bases and J lost 3 bases. The CDR3 extends over 16 amino acids. CDR1 is KGHDR, CDR2 SFDVKD, per germline. In nucleotides, the CDR3 is TGTGCCACCAGTGATTCCCTCGGACAGGGCTACTATGGCTACACCTTC. Translated, it gives CATSDSLGQGYYGYTF.

The CDR3, as DNA: TGTGCCAGCAGTTCACCACCGTTGGAGGGCTACACCTTC. Protein product: CASSSPPLEGYTF. The gene calls are TRBV28 and TRBJ1-2; D gene unclear. The germline V gene has CDR1 MDHEN and CDR2 SYDVKM. The CDR3 runs 13 residues. Trimming left V 4 bases short and J 8 bases short, with 14 bases between.